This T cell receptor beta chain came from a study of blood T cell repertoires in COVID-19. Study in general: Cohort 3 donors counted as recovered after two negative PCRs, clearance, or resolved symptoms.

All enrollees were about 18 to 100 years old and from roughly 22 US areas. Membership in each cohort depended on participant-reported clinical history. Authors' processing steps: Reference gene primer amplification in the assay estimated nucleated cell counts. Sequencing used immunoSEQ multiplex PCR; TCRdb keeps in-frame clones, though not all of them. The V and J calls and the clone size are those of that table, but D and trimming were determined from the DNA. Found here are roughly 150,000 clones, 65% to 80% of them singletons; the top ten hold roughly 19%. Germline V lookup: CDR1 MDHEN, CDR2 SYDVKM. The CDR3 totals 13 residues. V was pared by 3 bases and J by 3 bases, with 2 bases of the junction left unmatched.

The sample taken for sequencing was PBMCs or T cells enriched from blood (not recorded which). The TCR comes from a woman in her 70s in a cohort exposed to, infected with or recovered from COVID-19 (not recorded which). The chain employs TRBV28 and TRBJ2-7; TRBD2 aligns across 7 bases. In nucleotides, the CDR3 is TGTGCCAGCAGTTTGCTAGCGGTCTACGAGCAGTACTTC. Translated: CASSLLAVYEQYF. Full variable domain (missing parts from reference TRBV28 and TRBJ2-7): DVKVTQSSRYLVKRTGEKVFLECVQDMDHENMFWYRQDPGLGLRLIYFSYDVKMKEKGDIPEGYSVSREKKERFSLILESASTNQTSMYLCASSLLAVYEQYFGPGTRLTVT.